These 14 T cell receptor beta chains were sequenced from one sample in a study of blood T cell repertoires in COVID-19. Using immunoSEQ multiplex PCR, the repertoire was profiled, and TCRdb retains in-frame clones only, with some absent. The sample carries 60,000 to 75,000 clones, roughly nine tenths recorded once. Input material: peripheral blood. These receptors all come from a man aged 65-85 years with active COVID-19.

This chain connects TRBV2 to TRBJ2-5; 16 bases are shared with TRBD2. CDR1 and CDR2 (germline): SNHLY, FYNNEI. This CDR3 contains 16 residues. The J segment lost 5 bases and the V segment lost 6 bases, leaving 6 bases of the junction unmatched. The CDR3: CASRGTSGRAVETQYF. CDR3 DNA: TGTGCCAGCAGGGGGACTAGCGGGAGGGCCGTGGAGACCCAGTACTTC.

The rearrangement links TRBV5-5 to TRBJ2-1; no clear D. V lost 4 bases, J lost 6 bases, and 17 bases lay in between. This CDR3 spans 15 amino acids. Germline loops: CDR1 SGHKS, CDR2 YYEKEE (reference sequence). The CDR3 loop reads CASSPATQPGNEQFF. The CDR3 nucleotides read TGTGCCAGCAGCCCTGCCACCCAACCGGGCAATGAGCAGTTCTTC.

This chain joins TRBV2 and TRBJ2-5, with TRBD2 identical over 11 bases. CDR1 is SNHLY, CDR2 FYNNEI, per germline. The CDR3 extends over 15 amino acids. Losses at the gene ends were 6 bases for V and 1 base for J; bases not matched to a gene: 4. CDR3 in DNA: TGTGCCAGCAGACCTCTAGCGGGAGGCCAAGAGACCCAGTACTTC. It is translated as CASRPLAGGQETQYF.

The chain links TRBV7-2 to TRBJ1-2; tentative D call: TRBD1 (5 bases). Germline V CDR1 and CDR2: SGHTA, FQGNSA. V lost 4 bases, J lost 11 bases, and 17 bases lay in between. The CDR3 spans 13 residues. The CDR3 DNA reads TGTGCCAGCAGCTCGGACCCTGGCAAGGGGTACACCTTC. This gives the protein CASSSDPGKGYTF. Full variable domain (rest looked up from reference TRBV7-2 and TRBJ1-2): GAGVSQSPSNKVTEKGKDVELRCDPISGHTALYWYRQSLGQGLEFLIYFQGNSAPDKSGLPSDRFSAERTGGSVSTLTIQRTQQEDSAVYLCASSSDPGKGYTFGSGTRLTVV.

The gene calls are TRBV7-9 and TRBJ2-7; TRBD2 matches at 9 bases. Germline CDR1 SEHNR, CDR2 FQNEAQ (reference sequence). The CDR3 covers 17 residues. The V segment lost 5 bases and the J segment 5 bases; nucleotides outside the gene matches: 16. The CDR3 DNA reads as TGTGCCAGCAGCCCGCCGTGGGGCGGGAGGGCCGTGAACGAGCAGTACTTC. Its translation: CASSPPWGGRAVNEQYF.

The chain uses TRBV7-9 and TRBJ1-6, with 9 bases fitting TRBD1. Germline lookup yields CDR1 SEHNR and CDR2 FQNEAQ (reference sequence). The CDR3 length is 14 residues. With V trimmed by 4 bases and J by 13 bases, 8 bases remained unmatched. The CDR3 nucleotides are TGTGCCAGCAGCTCCCAAAGACAGGGGGTCCCCCTCCACTTT. Translation: CASSSQRQGVPLHF.

On this clone: Other DNA sequences in the sample encode the same CDR3. The chain employs TRBV3-1 (or the pseudogene TRBV3-2) and TRBJ1-2; no definite D call. Trimming cost V 1 base and J 5 bases, with 8 bases left between them. This CDR3 contains 13 residues. Germline V gene lookup returns CDR1 LGHDT and CDR2 YNNKEL (reference sequence). The CDR3 here is CASSQGAGYGYTF. The CDR3 region has the DNA TGTGCCAGCAGCCAAGGTGCCGGGTATGGCTACACCTTC.

This sequence joins TRBV4-3 and TRBJ1-2; no clear D. Germline lookup yields CDR1 LGHNA and CDR2 YSLEER. V lost 0 bases to trimming and J lost 3 bases, with 11 bases between them. The CDR3 has 15 residues. The CDR3 here is CASSQDLAEDYGYTF. CDR3 DNA: TGCGCCAGCAGCCAAGATCTGGCAGAAGACTATGGCTACACCTTC.

The V gene is TRBV7-2, the J gene TRBJ2-7; TRBD2 is a possible D gene (6 bases). Looked up from germline, CDR1 is SGHTA and CDR2 is FQGNSA. The V gene lost 1 base and the J gene lost 4 bases, with 14 bases spanning the gap. There are 15 residues in the CDR3. The CDR3 coding sequence is TGTGCCAGCAGCTTAGGGGGCGGGATGGGGTACGAGCAGTACTTC. Its translation: CASSLGGGMGYEQYF.

The chain joins TRBV7-3 to TRBJ2-1; TRBD1 agrees at 8 bases. The CDR3 has 18 residues. CDR1 is SGHTA and CDR2 is FQGTGA in the germline V gene. V dropped 0 bases and J dropped 4; count of bases not matched to a gene: 11. CDR3 DNA sequence: TGTGCCAGCAGCTTAACGGTGGTTGGGGACAGGACGTACAATGAGCAGTTCTTC. Encoded protein: CASSLTVVGDRTYNEQFF.

This clone showed up just a few times. This chain connects TRBV5-1 to TRBJ2-2, with 7 bases matching TRBD2. J gave up 7 bases and V 4 bases, and 4 bases lay outside the gene matches. CDR1 and CDR2 (germline): SGHRS, YFSETQ. The CDR3 has 13 residues. The CDR3 DNA reads TGCGCCAGCAGCCCAACGGGGGGCGGGGAGCTGTTTTTT. Its translation: CASSPTGGGELFF.

CDR3 amino acids: CASSRLAGNTGELFF. In nucleotides, the CDR3 is TGTGCCAGCAGCCGGCTAGCGGGAAACACCGGGGAGCTGTTTTTT. The chain recombines TRBV6-2 or TRBV6-3 with TRBJ2-2; 9 bases are a match to TRBD2. The CDR3 loop spans 15 amino acids. Per the germline V gene, CDR1 is MNHEY and CDR2 is SVGEGT. With V trimmed by 6 bases and J by 2 bases, 4 bases remained unmatched.

V is TRBV24-1 and J is TRBJ2-7, with TRBD1 as a possible D gene (6 bases). From germline, CDR1 is KGHDR and CDR2 SFDVKD. The V gene lost 4 bases and the J gene lost 9 bases, with 15 bases spanning the gap. This CDR3 is built from 13 residues. The CDR3 sequence is CATSDPGQSGQYF. The CDR3, as DNA: TGTGCCACCAGTGACCCGGGACAATCCGGGCAGTACTTC.

The chain has TRBV7-2 and TRBJ1-1, with D possibly being TRBD1 (5 bases). V dropped 5 bases and J dropped 0 bases, with 13 bases sitting between them. Germline values: CDR1 SGHTA, CDR2 FQGNSA. The CDR3 is made up of 15 amino acids. Here the CDR3 DNA reads TGTGCCAGCAGCCTCGACAGTCACATGAACACTGAAGCTTTCTTT. It translates to CASSLDSHMNTEAFF.